The rows below give T cell receptor beta chains drawn from one sample of a study of blood T cell repertoires in COVID-19. This table comes from immunoSEQ multiplex PCR, and its TCRdb copy is limited to in-frame clones, with some not included. This sample has hundreds of thousands of clones, with approximately 86% found just once. Specimen: peripheral blood. These receptor sequences come from a man between 65 and 85 years old with acute or convalescent COVID-19. Both conserved end residues are part of each CDR3.

v_gene	j_gene	CDR3aa
TRBV28	TRBJ1-1	CASSFRRDTEAFF
TRBV10-3	TRBJ2-2	CAISVRGTSGSPGELFF
TRBV11-2	TRBJ2-5	CASSLRVTTSGETQYF
TRBV28	TRBJ1-5	CASSPYFSNQPQHF
TRBV6-5	TRBJ1-2	CASRVRGLAGGYTF
TRBV10-2	TRBJ2-7	CASSGGLAGGFSLYEQYF
TRBV7-4	TRBJ2-5	CASSRKRAETQYF
TRBV9	TRBJ1-1	CASSVGREFSEAFF
TRBV9	TRBJ2-5	CASSTPLAGGPETQYF
TRBV9	TRBJ2-2	CASSVAGGKNTGELFF
TRBV2	TRBJ1-2	CASMVQGSRNYGYTF
TRBV18	TRBJ2-2	CASSLQGATGELFF
TRBV6-5	TRBJ2-7	CASSPRGRSSYEQYF
TRBV5-6	TRBJ1-5	CASSLTGQGELLKSQHF
TRBV2	TRBJ1-5	CASSPRGLSNQPQHF
TRBV6-2/TRBV6-3	TRBJ1-6	CASSSDIEDSPLHF
TRBV3-1/TRBV3-2	TRBJ1-1	CASSRSTGFDTEAFF
TRBV19	TRBJ2-5	CASSILAGAKETQYF
TRBV10-3	TRBJ1-6	CAISETGYDSPLHF
TRBV12-3/TRBV12-4	TRBJ1-1	CASSSDRAAFF
TRBV28	TRBJ2-5	CASSLSGGQETQYF
TRBV29-1	TRBJ2-3	CSVGTSGVSDTQYF
TRBV18	TRBJ1-5	CASSHAGAHQPQHF
TRBV5-4	TRBJ2-3	CASSFRQGTDTQYF
TRBV18	TRBJ2-3	CASSPLTGGPPTDTQYF
TRBV28	TRBJ2-3	CASGLGDTQYF
TRBV5-4	TRBJ2-5	CASSLAATRGETQYF
TRBV7-2	TRBJ2-7	CASSLSGQGVYEQYF
TRBV7-2	TRBJ2-3	CATRQRGRAVDTQYF
TRBV5-4	TRBJ2-7	CASSFQQGEQYF
TRBV2	TRBJ1-5	CASSEAPGGQPQHF
TRBV7-2	TRBJ2-5	CASSLGTEYQETQYF
TRBV7-8	TRBJ2-2	CASSLSQGTGELFF
TRBV20-1	TRBJ2-5	CSASDGTASLGETQYF
TRBV30	TRBJ2-5	CAWSAGETQYF
TRBV18	TRBJ1-6	CASSPNGVRLNSPLHF
TRBV9	TRBJ1-5	CASSATLDRARAYGNQPQHF
TRBV28	TRBJ2-5	CASSLGQRTQYF
TRBV15	TRBJ1-2	CATSRGGGARGYTF
TRBV5-6	TRBJ1-2	CASSFLQGGGLYGYTF
TRBV6-5	TRBJ1-2	CASRSTGITYGYTF
TRBV7-2	TRBJ1-2	CASSGGGRANYGYTF
TRBV10-3	TRBJ1-1	CAISYPRGEAFF
TRBV28	TRBJ1-6	CASSSGDRDRPTPYNSPLHF
TRBV2	TRBJ1-4	CASSDEGAGEKLFF
TRBV5-1	TRBJ1-1	CASSLEAGGMNTEAFF